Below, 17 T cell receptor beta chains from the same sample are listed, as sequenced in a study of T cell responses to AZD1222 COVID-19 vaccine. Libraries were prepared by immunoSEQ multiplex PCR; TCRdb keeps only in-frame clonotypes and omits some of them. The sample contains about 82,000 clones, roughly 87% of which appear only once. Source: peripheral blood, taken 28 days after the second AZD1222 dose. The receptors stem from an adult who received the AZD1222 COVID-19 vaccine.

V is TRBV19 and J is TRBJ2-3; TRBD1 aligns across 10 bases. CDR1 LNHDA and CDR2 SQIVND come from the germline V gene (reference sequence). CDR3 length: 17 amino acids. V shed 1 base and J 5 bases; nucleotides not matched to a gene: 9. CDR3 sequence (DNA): TGTGCCAGTAGTATAGCTGGGACAGGGGCTAGAGGAGATACGCAGTATTTT. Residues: CASSIAGTGARGDTQYF.

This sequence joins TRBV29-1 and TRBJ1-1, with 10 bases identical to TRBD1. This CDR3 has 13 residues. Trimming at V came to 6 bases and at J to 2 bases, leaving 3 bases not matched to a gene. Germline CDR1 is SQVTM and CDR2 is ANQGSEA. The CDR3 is CSVKTGGNTEAFF. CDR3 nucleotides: TGCAGCGTCAAGACAGGGGGCAACACTGAAGCTTTCTTT.

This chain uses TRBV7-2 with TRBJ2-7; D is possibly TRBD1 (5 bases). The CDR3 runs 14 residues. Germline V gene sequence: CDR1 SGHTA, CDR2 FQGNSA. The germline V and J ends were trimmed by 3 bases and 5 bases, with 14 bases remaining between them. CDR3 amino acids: CASSFSVTGDEQYF. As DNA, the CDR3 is TGTGCCAGCAGCTTTTCAGTTACAGGCGACGAGCAGTACTTC.

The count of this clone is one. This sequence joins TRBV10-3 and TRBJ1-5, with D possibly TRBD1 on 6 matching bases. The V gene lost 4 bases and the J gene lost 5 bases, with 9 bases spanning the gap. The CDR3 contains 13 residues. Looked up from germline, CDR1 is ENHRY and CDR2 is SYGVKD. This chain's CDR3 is CAISVQGDQPQHF. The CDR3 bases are TGTGCCATCAGTGTACAGGGAGATCAGCCCCAGCATTTT.

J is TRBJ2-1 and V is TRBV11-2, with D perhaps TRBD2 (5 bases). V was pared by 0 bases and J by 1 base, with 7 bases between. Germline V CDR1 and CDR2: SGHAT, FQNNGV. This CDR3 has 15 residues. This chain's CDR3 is CASSLDRGSYNEQFF. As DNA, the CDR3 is TGTGCCAGCAGCTTAGACAGAGGGTCCTACAATGAGCAGTTCTTC.

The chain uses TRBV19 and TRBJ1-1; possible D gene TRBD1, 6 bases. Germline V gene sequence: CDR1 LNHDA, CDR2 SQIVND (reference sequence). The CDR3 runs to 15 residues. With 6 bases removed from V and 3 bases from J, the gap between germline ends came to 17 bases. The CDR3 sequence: CASRTRRGADTEAFF. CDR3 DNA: TGTGCCAGTAGAACCCGGAGGGGGGCGGACACTGAAGCTTTCTTT. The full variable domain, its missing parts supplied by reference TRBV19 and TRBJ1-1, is DGGITQSPKYLFRKEGQNVTLSCEQNLNHDAMYWYRQDPGQGLRLIYYSQIVNDFQKGDIAEGYSVSREKKESFPLTVTSAQKNPTAFYLCASRTRRGADTEAFFGQGTRLTVV.

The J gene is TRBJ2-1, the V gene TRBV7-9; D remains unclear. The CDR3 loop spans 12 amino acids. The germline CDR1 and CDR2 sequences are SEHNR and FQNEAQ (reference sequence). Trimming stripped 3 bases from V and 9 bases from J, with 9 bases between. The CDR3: CASSLVVGEQFF. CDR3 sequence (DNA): TGTGCCAGCAGCTTGGTGGTCGGTGAGCAGTTCTTC.

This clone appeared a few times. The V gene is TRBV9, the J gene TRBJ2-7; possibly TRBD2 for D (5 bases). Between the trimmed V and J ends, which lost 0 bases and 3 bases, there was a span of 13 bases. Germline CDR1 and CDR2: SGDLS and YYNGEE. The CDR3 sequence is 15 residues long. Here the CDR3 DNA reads TGTGCCAGCAGCGTAGGTGAGGGAAGTATCTACGAGCAGTACTTC. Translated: CASSVGEGSIYEQYF.

The CDR3: CASSLGAEAFF. The CDR3 nucleotides read TGTGCCAGCAGTTTGGGGGCTGAAGCTTTCTTT. V gene TRBV12-3 or TRBV12-4 combines with J gene TRBJ1-1, with a weak D call TRBD1 (5 bases). The V gene lost 3 bases and the J gene lost 6 bases, with 5 bases spanning the gap. The CDR3 is 11 amino acids.

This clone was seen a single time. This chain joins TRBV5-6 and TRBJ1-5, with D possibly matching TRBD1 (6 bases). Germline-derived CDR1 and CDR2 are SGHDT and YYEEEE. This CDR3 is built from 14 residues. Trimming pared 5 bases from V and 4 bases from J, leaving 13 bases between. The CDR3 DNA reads TGTGCCAGCAGTCTAACAGGGACAAATCAGCCCCAGCATTTT. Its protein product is CASSLTGTNQPQHF. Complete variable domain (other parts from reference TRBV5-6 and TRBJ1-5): DAGVTQSPTHLIKTRGQQVTLRCSPKSGHDTVSWYQQALGQGPQFIFQYYEEEERQRGNFPDRFSGHQFPNYSSELNVNALLLGDSALYLCASSLTGTNQPQHFGDGTRLSIL.

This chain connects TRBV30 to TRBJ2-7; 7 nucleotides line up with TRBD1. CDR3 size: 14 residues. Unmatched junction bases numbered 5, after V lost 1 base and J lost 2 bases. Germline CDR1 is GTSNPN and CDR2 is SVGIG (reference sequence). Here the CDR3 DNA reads TGTGCCTGGAGTGGGACAGGAAAAACCTACGAGCAGTACTTC. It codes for CAWSGTGKTYEQYF.

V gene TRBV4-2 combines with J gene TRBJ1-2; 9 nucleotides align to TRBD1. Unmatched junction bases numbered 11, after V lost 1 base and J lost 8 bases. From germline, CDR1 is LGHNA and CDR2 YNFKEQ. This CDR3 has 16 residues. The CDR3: CASSQVTGGLRGGYTF. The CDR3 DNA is TGTGCCAGCAGCCAAGTTACAGGGGGCCTCCGAGGGGGCTACACCTTC.

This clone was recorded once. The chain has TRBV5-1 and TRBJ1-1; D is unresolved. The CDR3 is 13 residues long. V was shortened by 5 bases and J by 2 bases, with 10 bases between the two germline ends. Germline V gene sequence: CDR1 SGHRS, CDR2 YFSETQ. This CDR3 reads CASSQSANTEAFF. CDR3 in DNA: TGCGCCAGCAGTCAGTCAGCCAACACTGAAGCTTTCTTT.

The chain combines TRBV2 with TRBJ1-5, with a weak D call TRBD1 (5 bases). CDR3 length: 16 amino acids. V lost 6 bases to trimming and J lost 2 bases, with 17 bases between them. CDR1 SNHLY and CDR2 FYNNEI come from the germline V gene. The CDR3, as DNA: TGTGCCAGCAGAAAAGGGGACTCAGTTGGCAATCAGCCCCAGCATTTT. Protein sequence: CASRKGDSVGNQPQHF.

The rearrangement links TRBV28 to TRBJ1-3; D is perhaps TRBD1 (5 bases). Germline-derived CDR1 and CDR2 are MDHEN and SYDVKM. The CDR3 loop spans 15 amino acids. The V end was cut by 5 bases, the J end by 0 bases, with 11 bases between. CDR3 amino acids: CASSIPQASGNTIYF. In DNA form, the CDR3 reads TGTGCCAGCAGTATTCCACAGGCCTCTGGAAACACCATATATTTT.

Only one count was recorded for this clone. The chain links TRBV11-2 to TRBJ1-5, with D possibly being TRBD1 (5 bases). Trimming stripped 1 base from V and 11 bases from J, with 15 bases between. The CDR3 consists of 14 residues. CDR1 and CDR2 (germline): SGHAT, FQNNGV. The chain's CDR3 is CASSLGGGREAQHF. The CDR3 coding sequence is TGTGCCAGCAGCTTAGGGGGGGGAAGAGAGGCCCAGCATTTT.

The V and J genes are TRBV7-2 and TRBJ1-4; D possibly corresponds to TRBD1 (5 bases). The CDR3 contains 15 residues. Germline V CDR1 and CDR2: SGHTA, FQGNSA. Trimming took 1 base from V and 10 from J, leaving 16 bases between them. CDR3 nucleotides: TGTGCCAGCAGCTTAGACTCGGGGGTACGTGGAAAACTGTTTTTT. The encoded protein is CASSLDSGVRGKLFF.